The clone carrying this TCR beta chain came up a few times. Its specificity is not known. The data originate from a study of T-cell reconstitution after alpha-beta-depleted transplantation in children. V was trimmed by 4 bases and J by 3 bases, leaving 13 bases between them. The CDR3 length is 15 residues. CDR1 and CDR2 from the germline V gene are SGHTA and FQGNSA. Study findings and constraints: T-cell counts and diversity at one year post-transplant came mainly from newly produced T cells. Reportedly, alpha-beta T cells present about two months post-transplant originated from several hundred expanded clones of graft origin.

Preparation of the TCRbeta library involved a method that used unique molecular identifiers. MiXCR, applied by TCRdb to the PCR reads, yields one record per CDR3 protein. The sample has about 340,000 distinct CDR3 sequences, roughly 16% seen once. The genes are TRBV7-2 and TRBJ2-1; D tentatively reads TRBD1 or TRBD2 (5 bases each). This clonotype was obtained from a male patient aged 2 to 9 who had a stem cell transplant for acute lymphoblastic leukemia, so the T cells may come from the graft donor. The material was PBMCs, mostly from graft donor cells, obtained 360 days after TCRalphabeta/CD19-depleted stem cell transplant. The CDR3 protein is CASSWGSSFYNEQFF. Here the CDR3 DNA reads TGTGCCAGCAGCTGGGGGTCTAGTTTCTACAATGAGCAGTTCTTC.